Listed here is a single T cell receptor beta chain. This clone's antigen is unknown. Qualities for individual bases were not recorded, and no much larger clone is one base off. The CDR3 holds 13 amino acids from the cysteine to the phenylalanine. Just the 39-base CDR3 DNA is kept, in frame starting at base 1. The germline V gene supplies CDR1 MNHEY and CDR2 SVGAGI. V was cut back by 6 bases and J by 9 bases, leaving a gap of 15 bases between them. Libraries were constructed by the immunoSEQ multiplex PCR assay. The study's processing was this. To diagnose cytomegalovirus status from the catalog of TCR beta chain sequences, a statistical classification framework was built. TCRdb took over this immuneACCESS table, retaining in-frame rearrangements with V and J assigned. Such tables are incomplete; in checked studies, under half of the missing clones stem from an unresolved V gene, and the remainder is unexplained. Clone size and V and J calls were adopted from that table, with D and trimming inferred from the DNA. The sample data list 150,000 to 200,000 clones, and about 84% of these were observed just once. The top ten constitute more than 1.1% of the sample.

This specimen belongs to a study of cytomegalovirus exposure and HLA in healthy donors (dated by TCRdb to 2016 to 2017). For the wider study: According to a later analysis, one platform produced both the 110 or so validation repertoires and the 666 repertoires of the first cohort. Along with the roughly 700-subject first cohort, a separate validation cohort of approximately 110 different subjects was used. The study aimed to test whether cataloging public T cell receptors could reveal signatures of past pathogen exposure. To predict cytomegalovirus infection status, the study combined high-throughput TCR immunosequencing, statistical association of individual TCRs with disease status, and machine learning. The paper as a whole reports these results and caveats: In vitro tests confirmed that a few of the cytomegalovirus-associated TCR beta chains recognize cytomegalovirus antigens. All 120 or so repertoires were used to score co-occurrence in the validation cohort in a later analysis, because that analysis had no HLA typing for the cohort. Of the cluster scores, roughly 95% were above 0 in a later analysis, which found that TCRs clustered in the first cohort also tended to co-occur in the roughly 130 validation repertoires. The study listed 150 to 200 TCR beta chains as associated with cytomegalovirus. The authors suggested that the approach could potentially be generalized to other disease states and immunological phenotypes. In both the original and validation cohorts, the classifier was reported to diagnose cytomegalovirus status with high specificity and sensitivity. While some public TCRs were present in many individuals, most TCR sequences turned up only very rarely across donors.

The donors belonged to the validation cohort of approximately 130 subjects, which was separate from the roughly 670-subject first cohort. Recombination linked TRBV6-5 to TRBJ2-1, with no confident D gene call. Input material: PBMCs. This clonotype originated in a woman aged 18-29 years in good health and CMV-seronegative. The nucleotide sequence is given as TGTGCCAGCAGCCAAACCGACTGGTCTGAGCAGTTCTTC. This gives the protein CASSQTDWSEQFF.